These 19 T cell receptor beta chains were all obtained from the same sample, sequenced in a study of T cell responses to AZD1222 COVID-19 vaccine. TCRdb's table, derived via immunoSEQ multiplex PCR, lists solely in-frame clones and lacks some. The sample includes about 130,000 clones, around 92% of them seen just once. The sample in question was peripheral blood, obtained on day 0 of AZD1222 vaccination. All receptors come from an adult in good health.

This chain links TRBV29-1 with TRBJ2-7, with D possibly being TRBD1 (6 bases). This CDR3 comprises 12 residues. Trimming took 6 bases from V and 4 from J, leaving 13 bases between them. From germline, CDR1 is SQVTM and CDR2 ANQGSEA. CDR3 sequence (DNA): TGCAGCGTCCGGACAGCTCAATACGAGCAGTACTTC. As protein: CSVRTAQYEQYF.

In DNA form, the CDR3 reads TGTGCCAGTAGTACCCGGACAGGGTGGTTGCAGTACTTC. Its protein is CASSTRTGWLQYF. V is TRBV19 and J is TRBJ2-7; TRBD1 aligns across 8 bases. Germline values: CDR1 LNHDA, CDR2 SQIVND (reference sequence). Trimming at V came to 4 bases and at J to 9 bases, leaving 8 bases not matched to a gene. The CDR3 is made up of 13 amino acids. The complete variable domain, with remaining parts taken from reference TRBV19 and TRBJ2-7, reads DGGITQSPKYLFRKEGQNVTLSCEQNLNHDAMYWYRQDPGQGLRLIYYSQIVNDFQKGDIAEGYSVSREKKESFPLTVTSAQKNPTAFYLCASSTRTGWLQYFGPGTRLTVT.

This clone was detected once. This chain's CDR3 is CASSLGALGAFF. Written as DNA, the CDR3 is TGTGCCAGCAGCTTGGGGGCTCTCGGAGCTTTCTTT. V and J are TRBV7-2 and TRBJ1-1; tentative D call: TRBD1 (6 bases). The CDR3 is 12 amino acids. V dropped 3 bases and J dropped 10 bases, with 12 bases sitting between them. Germline V gives CDR1 SGHTA, CDR2 FQGNSA.

The rearrangement uses TRBV7-9 and TRBJ1-1, with no clear D. Germline V gives CDR1 SEHNR, CDR2 FQNEAQ (reference sequence). The length of the CDR3 is 11 residues. The V end lost 11 bases, the J end lost 0 bases, and 7 bases lay between the germline ends. CDR3 in amino acids: CARPVNTEAFF. CDR3 DNA: TGTGCCCGACCCGTGAACACTGAAGCTTTCTTT.

This sequence joins TRBV19 and TRBJ2-3; TRBD1 might be the D (7 bases). CDR1 is LNHDA and CDR2 is SQIVND in the germline V gene (reference sequence). The CDR3 is 13 residues long. Here the CDR3 reads CAARGTSTDTQYF. CDR3 sequence (DNA): TGTGCTGCCAGGGGGACTAGCACAGATACGCAGTATTTT.

The chain is built from TRBV30 and TRBJ2-7; D is ambiguous. The V gene lost 3 bases and the J gene lost 1 base, with 7 bases spanning the gap. The CDR3 is made up of 12 amino acids. CDR1 and CDR2 from the germline V gene are GTSNPN and SVGIG (reference sequence). The CDR3 sequence: CAWRPQSYEQYF. CDR3 coding DNA: TGTGCCTGGAGACCCCAATCCTACGAGCAGTACTTC. The entire variable domain, with the rest obtained from reference TRBV30 and TRBJ2-7, is as follows: SQTIHQWPATLVQPVGSPLSLECTVEGTSNPNLYWYRQAAGRGLQLLFYSVGIGQISSEVPQNLSASRPQDRQFILSSKKLLLSDSGFYLCAWRPQSYEQYFGPGTRLTVT.

The J gene is TRBJ2-7, the V gene TRBV28; the D call may be TRBD1 or TRBD2 (5 bases each). V lost 2 bases and J lost 2, with 10 bases in between. CDR1 is MDHEN and CDR2 is SYDVKM in the germline V gene. CDR3 length: 14 amino acids. This CDR3 reads CASSLPGRTYEQYF. The CDR3, as DNA: TGTGCCAGCAGTTTACCGGGACGGACCTACGAGCAGTACTTC.

The genes are TRBV4-3 and TRBJ1-1; D uncertain. Between the trimmed V and J ends, which lost 0 bases and 3 bases, there was a span of 14 bases. The germline V gene has CDR1 LGHNA and CDR2 YSLEER. This CDR3 has 16 amino acids. CDR3 DNA: TGCGCCAGCAGCCAAGATGACGGCTTCATGGACACTGAAGCTTTCTTT. It is translated as CASSQDDGFMDTEAFF.

This rearrangement joins TRBV12-3 or TRBV12-4 to TRBJ2-3; D is possibly TRBD2 (6 bases). With 11 bases removed from V and 1 base from J, the gap between germline ends came to 13 bases. The CDR3 is 13 amino acids. The CDR3 nucleotides are TGTGCCGGAGCGCGGGGCGGCACAGATACGCAGTATTTT. This encodes CAGARGGTDTQYF.

The chain uses TRBV12-3 or TRBV12-4 and TRBJ2-2; a possible D gene is TRBD2 (5 bases). This CDR3 comprises 13 residues. Trimming cost V 7 bases and J 6 bases, with 12 bases left between them. The CDR3 DNA is TGTGCCAGCACCCTTTGGGGAGCCGGGGAGCTGTTTTTT. The encoded protein is CASTLWGAGELFF.

The chain carries TRBV18 and TRBJ2-7; TRBD1 might be the D (6 bases). The CDR3 contains 16 residues. Trimming left V 0 bases short and J 5 bases short, with 17 bases between. Germline CDR1 KGHSH, CDR2 LQKENI. CDR3 DNA: TGTGCCAGCTCACCACCTTCCGGGAACCAGGGGAACGAGCAGTACTTC. Its translation is CASSPPSGNQGNEQYF.

This clone was seen a handful of times. The J gene is TRBJ1-1, the V gene TRBV29-1, with a weak D call TRBD1 (5 bases). Germline V lookup: CDR1 SQVTM, CDR2 ANQGSEA. This CDR3 has 16 amino acids. V lost 3 bases and J 0 bases, leaving 17 bases between the germline ends. The CDR3: CSVDFWQGDVNTEAFF. The CDR3 nucleotides are TGCAGCGTTGACTTTTGGCAGGGAGACGTGAACACTGAAGCTTTCTTT.

The V and J genes are TRBV27 and TRBJ2-5; no reliable D call. Germline V gene data show CDR1 as MNHEY and CDR2 as SMNVEV (reference sequence). V shed 6 bases and J shed 3 bases, with 8 bases lying between them. CDR3 length equals 12 residues. CDR3 DNA: TGTGCCAGCAGAGTCCAGAAAGAGACCCAGTACTTC. Translated, it gives CASRVQKETQYF.

This chain links TRBV27 with TRBJ1-2, with 10 bases fitting TRBD1. V lost 5 bases to trimming and J lost 7 bases; unmatched junction nucleotides: 7. The CDR3 contains 14 residues. Germline values: CDR1 MNHEY, CDR2 SMNVEV (reference sequence). The CDR3 DNA sequence: TGTGCCAGCAGTCCCAGACAGGGGGCAAGTGGCTACACCTTC. Residues: CASSPRQGASGYTF.

The chain has TRBV10-2 and TRBJ2-7; weak D call: TRBD2 (5 bases). The length of the CDR3 is 16 residues. V lost 7 bases to trimming and J lost 0 bases, with 19 bases between them. Germline V gene data show CDR1 as WSHSY and CDR2 as SAAADI. The CDR3 DNA reads TGCGCCAGCACACTCCAGACGGGATACTACTCCTACGAGCAGTACTTC. Translating it yields CASTLQTGYYSYEQYF.

The V call is TRBV27, the J call TRBJ2-7, with a tentative D call TRBD1 (5 bases). Trimming cost V 0 bases and J 3 bases, with 9 bases left between them. This CDR3 is built from 14 residues. Looked up from germline, CDR1 is MNHEY and CDR2 is SMNVEV (reference sequence). CDR3 bases: TGTGCCAGCAGTTTATCGCGGACACACTACGAGCAGTACTTC. As protein: CASSLSRTHYEQYF.

The V gene is TRBV5-4, the J gene TRBJ1-3; D possibly corresponds to TRBD1 (5 bases). V was clipped by 4 bases and J by 4 bases, with 15 bases between them. The CDR3 extends over 15 amino acids. Germline-derived CDR1 and CDR2 are SGHNT and YYREEE (reference sequence). CDR3 nucleotides: TGTGCCAGCAGCCCTAACGGGGGGATAGGAAACACCATATATTTT. This sequence encodes CASSPNGGIGNTIYF.

The rearrangement uses TRBV19 and TRBJ2-6; perhaps TRBD2 as D (6 bases). Germline V lookup: CDR1 LNHDA, CDR2 SQIVND (reference sequence). This CDR3 spans 16 amino acids. V was shortened by 3 bases and J by 3 bases, with 12 bases between the two germline ends. CDR3: CASSIRRGIGANVLTF. CDR3 DNA: TGTGCCAGTAGTATTCGTCGGGGGATTGGGGCCAACGTCCTGACTTTC.

This chain uses TRBV9 with TRBJ2-3, with 10 bases that match TRBD2. V was clipped by 0 bases and J by 1 base; unmatched bases: 5. This CDR3 region has 17 residues. Germline CDR1 SGDLS, CDR2 YYNGEE. This CDR3 is CASSVVVAGGGTDTQYF. The CDR3 nucleotides are TGTGCCAGCAGCGTAGTAGTAGCGGGGGGAGGCACAGATACGCAGTATTTT.